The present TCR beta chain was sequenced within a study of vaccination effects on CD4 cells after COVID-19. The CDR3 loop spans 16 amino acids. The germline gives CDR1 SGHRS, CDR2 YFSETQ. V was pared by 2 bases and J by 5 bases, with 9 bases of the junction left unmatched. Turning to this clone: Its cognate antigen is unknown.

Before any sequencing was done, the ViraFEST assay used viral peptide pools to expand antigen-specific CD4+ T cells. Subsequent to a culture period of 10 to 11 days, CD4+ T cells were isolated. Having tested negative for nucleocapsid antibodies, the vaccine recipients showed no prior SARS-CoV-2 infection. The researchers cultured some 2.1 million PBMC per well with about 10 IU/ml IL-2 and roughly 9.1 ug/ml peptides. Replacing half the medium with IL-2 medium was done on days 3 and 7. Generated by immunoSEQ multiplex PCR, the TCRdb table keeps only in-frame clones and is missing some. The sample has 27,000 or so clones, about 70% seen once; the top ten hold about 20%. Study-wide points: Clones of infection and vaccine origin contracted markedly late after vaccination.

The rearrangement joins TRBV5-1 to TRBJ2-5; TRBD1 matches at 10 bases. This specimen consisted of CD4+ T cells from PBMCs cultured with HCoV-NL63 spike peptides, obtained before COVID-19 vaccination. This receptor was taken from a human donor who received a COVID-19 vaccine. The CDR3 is CASSLWTGGFRETQYF. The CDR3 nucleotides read TGCGCCAGCAGCTTATGGACAGGGGGTTTTCGCGAGACCCAGTACTTC.